The 16 T cell receptor beta chains given below trace back to one sample, sequenced in a study of T cell repertoires in cytomegalovirus infection. TCRdb re-called the reads with MiXCR, one entry per CDR3 protein. The sample lists over 300,000 distinct CDR3 sequences; over 7.5% were seen once. Sequenced sample: PBMCs. The source of these receptors is a human donor in good health (CMV status not recorded). Some clones in this sample may be carry-over from other donors' samples.

The chain couples TRBV6-1 to TRBJ1-1; D is undetermined. This CDR3 is built from 13 residues. Deletions cut 5 bases from V and 0 bases from J, with 7 bases between. In germline, CDR1 is MNHNS, CDR2 SASEGT. CDR3 sequence: CASSPHLNTEAFF. The CDR3, as DNA: TGTGCCAGCAGTCCCCATTTGAACACTGAAGCTTTCTTT.

This chain connects TRBV6-2 or TRBV6-3 to TRBJ1-3, with TRBD1 matching over 7 bases. CDR1 MNHEY and CDR2 SVGEGT come from the germline V gene. Trimming at V came to 5 bases and at J to 2 bases, leaving 6 bases not matched to a gene. The CDR3 consists of 15 residues. DNA of the CDR3: TGTGCCAGCAGTACCGGGACAGCTGCTGGAAACACCATATATTTT. This encodes CASSTGTAAGNTIYF.

This rearrangement joins TRBV6-2 or TRBV6-3 to TRBJ2-7; D remains unclear. The V end was cut by 7 bases, the J end by 2 bases, with 15 bases between. There are 14 residues in the CDR3. From germline, CDR1 is MNHEY and CDR2 SVGEGT. The CDR3 DNA follows: TGTGCCAGCACCGCGCAAGGGTCCCCCTACGAGCAGTACTTC. As protein: CASTAQGSPYEQYF.

This clonotype appeared a few times. In nucleotides, the CDR3 is TGTGCCAGCAGCCCACTGACTAGCGGGAGGGCAACAGATACGCAGTATTTT. Amino acids: CASSPLTSGRATDTQYF. This chain joins TRBV7-3 and TRBJ2-3, with 14 bases lining up with TRBD2. Germline trimming cut 5 bases from V and 3 bases from J; bases unmatched to any gene: 7. The germline V gene encodes CDR1 SGHTA and CDR2 FQGTGA. The CDR3 sequence is 17 residues long.

This clonotype was detected many times. The chain joins TRBV7-6 to TRBJ2-2; 7 bases line up with TRBD2. The length of the CDR3 is 14 residues. CDR1 SGHVS and CDR2 FNYEAQ come from the germline V gene. After removal of 8 bases from V and 3 bases from J, the junction contained 6 bases not matched to a gene. CDR3 nucleotides: TGTGCCAGCGAAAGAGGGAGGGACACCGGGGAGCTGTTTTTT. Amino acid sequence: CASERGRDTGELFF.

This clonotype was counted a few times. The CDR3 DNA reads TGTGCCAGCAGTTTTAGTAAAAATGAGCAGTTCTTC. Its translation is CASSFSKNEQFF. This chain connects TRBV27 to TRBJ2-1; D unresolved. CDR3 length: 12 residues. Trimming shortened V by 3 bases and J by 7 bases, and 7 bases separated the two germline ends. CDR1 MNHEY and CDR2 SMNVEV come from the germline V gene (reference sequence).

This clonotype was seen ten or more times. This chain connects TRBV12-3 or TRBV12-4 to TRBJ2-5, with D perhaps being TRBD1 or TRBD2 (6 bases each). The CDR3 is 15 residues long. Trimming pared 6 bases from V and 7 bases from J, leaving 21 bases between. CDR3 in DNA: TGTGCCAGCAGGCCAAGCACAGGGCCGGAGGGGACCCAGTACTTC. It codes for CASRPSTGPEGTQYF.

This clonotype turned up a few times. V and J are TRBV29-1 and TRBJ1-2; D not resolved. Germline values: CDR1 SQVTM, CDR2 ANQGSEA. Trimming cost V 5 bases and J 1 base, with 20 bases left between them. The length of the CDR3 is 16 residues. The CDR3 spells CSVRGRIGEINYGYTF. In DNA form, the CDR3 reads TGCAGCGTTCGCGGGCGGATTGGGGAGATTAACTATGGCTACACCTTC.

This clonotype occurred many times. The V and J genes are TRBV4-2 and TRBJ2-5; no clear D. The CDR3 contains 13 residues. In germline, CDR1 is LGHNA, CDR2 YNFKEQ. V was cut by 1 base and J by 5 bases, with 8 bases left in between. The DNA of the CDR3 is TGTGCCAGCAGCCAAGCGGGTTCCGAGACCCAGTACTTC. Protein product: CASSQAGSETQYF.

This clonotype was seen ten or more times. V usage is TRBV2 and J usage is TRBJ2-1; D uncertain. The ends were cut back, 8 bases at V and 3 bases at J, with 14 bases in the middle. Germline V lookup: CDR1 SNHLY, CDR2 FYNNEI. The CDR3 has 14 residues. In nucleotides, the CDR3 is TGTGCCAGCCTGGTCTCGAGATACTACAATGAGCAGTTCTTC. Amino acids: CASLVSRYYNEQFF.

The chain couples TRBV20-1 to TRBJ1-5; D call uncertain. Germline V gene sequence: CDR1 DFQATT, CDR2 SNEGSKA (reference sequence). This CDR3 has 12 residues. Trimming cost V 3 bases and J 0 bases, with 3 bases left between them. CDR3 loop: CSASYSNQPQHF. Here the CDR3 DNA reads TGCAGTGCTAGTTATAGCAATCAGCCCCAGCATTTT.

This clonotype was detected many times. The chain joins TRBV7-9 to TRBJ1-6, with TRBD1 as a possible D gene (5 bases). V lost 5 bases, J lost 4 bases, and 9 bases lay in between. Germline-derived CDR1 and CDR2 are SEHNR and FQNEAQ (reference sequence). The CDR3 runs to 14 residues. The CDR3 protein is CASSPDSYNSPLHF. DNA of the CDR3: TGTGCCAGCAGCCCCGACAGTTATAATTCACCCCTCCACTTT. Using reference TRBV7-9 and TRBJ1-6 for the parts outside the CDR3, the full variable domain is DTGVSQNPRHKITKRGQNVTFRCDPISEHNRLYWYRQTLGQGPEFLTYFQNEAQLEKSRLLSDRFSAERPKGSFSTLEIQRTEQGDSAMYLCASSPDSYNSPLHFGNGTRLTVT.

The table lists this clonotype with a few counts. This rearrangement joins TRBV12-3 or TRBV12-4 to TRBJ2-5; D could derive from TRBD1 or TRBD2 (5 bases each). The CDR3 spans 12 residues. The V gene lost 3 bases and the J gene lost 5 bases, with 7 bases spanning the gap. The CDR3 spells CASSFWGETQYF. The CDR3 coding sequence is TGTGCCAGCAGTTTCTGGGGGGAGACCCAGTACTTC.

The sample holds many counts of this clonotype. The chain carries TRBV28 and TRBJ1-1, with TRBD1 identical over 9 bases. V shed 3 bases, J shed 5 bases, and the junction held 4 bases outside the gene matches. Looked up from germline, CDR1 is MDHEN and CDR2 is SYDVKM. This CDR3 is built from 14 residues. The CDR3: CASSLTGGWTEAFF. CDR3 nucleotide sequence: TGTGCCAGCAGTTTGACAGGGGGTTGGACTGAAGCTTTCTTT.

The CDR3 region is CASSQDRGRSTDTQYF. The CDR3 region has the DNA TGCGCCAGCAGCCAAGATCGCGGGAGGAGCACAGATACGCAGTATTTT. The J gene is TRBJ2-3, the V gene TRBV4-3; TRBD2 agrees at 8 bases. This CDR3 has 16 residues. J lost 0 bases, V lost 0 bases, and 2 bases had no gene match. CDR1 and CDR2 (germline): LGHNA, YSLEER.

DNA for the CDR3: TGCAGTGCTCCCCCGGGACAGGGGGCAAAAAACATTCAGTACTTC. Amino acid sequence: CSAPPGQGAKNIQYF. The V and J genes are TRBV20-1 and TRBJ2-4; 12 bases agree with TRBD1. Germline CDR1 reads DFQATT; CDR2 reads SNEGSKA (reference sequence). The CDR3 consists of 15 residues. Unmatched junction bases numbered 6, after V lost 5 bases and J lost 4 bases.